Included here is one T cell receptor (beta chain) sequence, with context. No antigen is known for it. No base quality information exists; no much larger clone differs at one position. The sample contains more than one DNA sequence encoding this CDR3. The sample originates from a study of cytomegalovirus exposure and HLA in healthy donors (dated by TCRdb to 2016 to 2017). In terms of the full investigation: According to an earlier analysis of 550 to 750 of the donors, roughly 180 million T cells yielded 90 million to 140 million unique TCR beta sequences and more than 250 Gb of sequence data. Roughly 300 gigabases of sequencing data and approximately 80 million unique TCR sequences were included in an early release covering about 700 HLA-typed donors. The genetic ancestry cluster associated with self-reported Caucasian donors included 70% to 85% of the roughly 360 genotyped donors. The study was designed to test whether signatures of past pathogen exposure could be identified by cataloging public T cell receptors. The study profiled the T cell repertoires of under 850 subjects by immunosequencing and related them to cytomegalovirus serostatus. A separate validation cohort of over 95 different subjects was used in addition to the approximately 700-subject first cohort. High-throughput TCR immunosequencing, statistical association of individual TCRs with disease status, and machine learning were combined to predict cytomegalovirus infection status. In a later analysis, previously published TCR beta repertoires from 550 to 750 donors were re-analyzed and high-resolution HLA genotyping was added so that TCR occurrence patterns could be studied. The later analysis used no new phenotypic data to find candidate immune exposures, relying instead on TCR beta sequences and their occurrence across donors. An earlier analysis of 500 to 750 of the donors applied high-throughput TCR beta sequencing to assess whether each TCR beta V gene segment acted as functional or pseudogenic. Donor age, sex, ethnicity and CMV serostatus were collected together with the repertoire data. A later genetic analysis used genome-wide SNP genotypes for about 60% of the roughly 700 donors, treating that subset as a discovery cohort. All discovery cohort repertoires had been generated using a single sequencing platform. Both class I and class II loci were covered by HLA typing, at four-digit resolution. The number of donors typed differed by locus, with 629-630 for A, B, C, DRB1 and DQB1, around 560 for DQA1, approximately 580 for DPA1, and over 400 for DPB1. Roughly 5 DR-DQ haplotypes were handled as single units for association and clustering, since linkage in the cohort was strong. On average, about 200,000 unique TCR beta nucleotide sequences were sequenced per donor among 398 genotyped donors of the cohort, with roughly 18% of those sequences being non-productive. General conclusions and limits of the study: Because counts were too low, seventeen rarely observed V segments, including chromosome 9 orphons, were left out of the earlier analysis of a few hundred of the donors. HLA typing was unavailable for some donors at each locus, so association tests used only the typed subset. In a later analysis, several top co-occurrence clusters were reported to appear linked to parvovirus B19, influenza, CMV and Epstein-Barr virus. In the study, around 160 TCR beta chains were listed as associated with cytomegalovirus. In a later analysis, the rate of TCR association differed among HLA loci, with DRB1 alleles having the most associated TCRs and HLA-C alleles having the fewest. In this cohort, only TCR beta chains were sequenced, and detectable features were limited by the absence of alpha or paired-chain data. The only immune exposure information available for the cohort was CMV serostatus. A cluster of highly shared sequence variants was judged likely to represent a technical artifact of the sequencing pipeline. A later analysis found that most CMV-associated TCR beta chains appeared HLA-restricted, with HLA associations seemingly driven largely by CMV exposure. Sequencing depth was assumed to be roughly uniform across donors in the presence/absence analyses, though that assumption may not hold. A later analysis associated 15,000 to 20,000 TCR beta sequences with specific HLA alleles at a false discovery rate of 0.05. A further reported finding was that TCR beta sequences accurately predicted the HLA-A and HLA-B alleles for most subjects in the first cohort. An association between a missense DCLRE1C variant and V-gene and J-gene trimming of TCR beta chains was found in a later genetic analysis and replicated in an independent cohort. According to a later genetic analysis, donors in an Asian-associated ancestry cluster had fewer N-insertions in productive TCRs than the roughly 700-donor mean. A few of the identified cytomegalovirus-associated TCR beta chains were confirmed in vitro to be specific for cytomegalovirus antigens. Cytomegalovirus status was reported to be diagnosed by the classifier with high specificity and sensitivity in both the original and validation cohorts. Some IMGT-functional V segments, including TRBV6-2 and TRBV6-3, could not be told apart with the 87-base-pair reads, so those segments were excluded. Linkage disequilibrium might explain the correlated functional status among segregating V segments, but an unknown experimental factor could not be ruled out. Broadly in line with IMGT annotations, most TCR beta V segments showed up in productive rearrangements about 87% or about 30% of the time in an earlier analysis of approximately 640 of the donors. Most TCR sequences were observed very rarely across donors, whereas some public TCRs were present in many individuals. When HLA alleles, especially DR and DQ, strongly co-occurred, TCR associations were difficult to assign to individual alleles. In a later analysis, HLA-associated TCR beta chains showed more clonal expansion and lower generation probabilities than non-associated chains that were equally common. The authors suggested that the approach could potentially be extended to other disease states and immunological phenotypes.

Libraries were built with the immunoSEQ multiplex PCR assay. The multiplex PCR relied on a mix of 60 forward primers for TCR Vbeta segments and 13 reverse primers for TCR Jbeta segments. The CDR3 region of rearranged TCR beta genes was amplified from genomic DNA by a multiplex PCR assay. Amplified TCR beta libraries were sequenced as 87-base-pair reads on the Illumina HiSeq System. The study's processing was this. In a later analysis, tens of millions of unique TCR beta chains were counted across the roughly 670 repertoires, and around 10 million of these chains were shared by at least two donors. Raw reads were error-corrected and collapsed into unique sequences by a nearest-neighbor algorithm in which closely related sequences were merged to remove PCR and sequencing errors. To assign V, D and J gene segments, CDR3 sequences were aligned to IMGT reference sequences. For a sequence to be retained, a match of at least six nucleotides to both a V gene segment and a J gene segment was required. Rearrangements were classified as productive when the CDR3 lacked stop codons and remained in frame with V and J, and all other rearrangements were classified as non-productive. CDR3 was defined according to IMGT convention as the region running from the second conserved V-encoded cysteine to the conserved J-encoded phenylalanine. Sequences without an unambiguous match to a single V gene segment were excluded from the earlier analysis of 450 to 750 of the donors. An earlier analysis of approximately 590 of the donors classified V segments as functional when productive rearrangements were above 56.7% and as segregating when the standard deviation between donors was above 5%. To diagnose cytomegalovirus status from the catalog of TCR beta chain sequences, a statistical classification framework was built. V and J gene assignment, in a later analysis, came from comparing TCR nucleotide sequences with IMGT/GENE-DB human TR gene sequences. Using the TCRdist pipeline, a later analysis assigned CDR3 sequences along with most-parsimonious VDJ recombination scenarios. In a later analysis, every TCR beta chain was defined by the combination of its CDR3 amino acid sequence and its V-gene family, and reads without a unique V-gene family were dropped. A later analysis removed 550 to 700 highly shared, low-generation-probability nucleotide sequences to deal with suspected cross-contamination and a sequencing artifact. In a later analysis, a clonal expansion index for each public chain was calculated from normalized within-repertoire ranks of inferred template counts. Generation probabilities in a later analysis came from a VDJ recombination model fitted to out-of-frame rearrangements, and those results were checked against IGoR. In a later analysis, TCR-TCR, TCR-HLA and TCR-CMV co-occurrence was scored with hypergeometric tests, and a repertoire-size bias correction was applied to TCR pairs. To estimate false discovery rates, a later analysis permuted the HLA or CMV assignments 20 times. In a later analysis, co-occurring TCRs were grouped using DBSCAN, and TCRdist sequence similarity was added for clustering within HLA-allele-positive subsets. Repertoires with fewer than 30,000 or more than 120,000 public chains, plus five repertoires with anomalous nucleotide sharing, were excluded from co-occurrence clustering. The clones in this table, taken by TCRdb from immuneACCESS, are in-frame only. Not every clone is retained; where verified, under half of the shortfall comes from an unresolved V gene, and the cause of the rest is unknown. That table gives V, J and clone size, and the DNA gave D and trimming. The sample table shows around 84,000 clones, and over 75% are seen once. The top ten constitute about 3.1% of the sample.

Including cysteine and phenylalanine, the CDR3 has 15 amino acids. The read is trimmed to its CDR3 DNA, 45 bases read in frame from base 1. The germline V gene specifies SGDLS as CDR1 and YYNGEE as CDR2. Trimmed from V: 0 bases; trimmed from J: 2 bases; junction bases lacking a gene match: 3. In total, more than 500 healthy bone marrow donors made up the cohort. All cohort members were sampled while nominally healthy, although unrecorded immune exposures were likely present. The donor was CMV seronegative and was included in the group of a few hundred seronegative cohort members. A peripheral blood sample was collected from each donor, and TCR beta sequencing was performed on peripheral blood mononuclear cells. The Qiagen DNeasy Blood Extraction Kit was used to extract genomic DNA from the blood cell samples.

This receptor was obtained from a man aged 50-60 years in good health and CMV-seronegative. Sequencing input: PBMCs. The chain is assembled from TRBV9 and TRBJ2-7; 9 middle bases align to TRBD1. The DNA reads as follows: TGTGCCAGCAGCGTAGAGACAGGGGGAACCTACGAGCAGTACTTC. The resulting protein is CASSVETGGTYEQYF. The CDR3, completed at both ends by the reference TRBV9 and TRBJ2-7 genes, gives the full variable domain DSGVTQTPKHLITATGQRVTLRCSPRSGDLSVYWYQQSLDQGLQFLIQYYNGEERAKGNILERFSAQQFPDLHSELNLSSLELGDSALYFCASSVETGGTYEQYFGPGTRLTVT.